The next 27 T cell receptor beta chains were all read from a single sample in a study of blood T cell repertoires in COVID-19 (dated by TCRdb to the early 2020s). Libraries were made using the immunoSEQ multiplex PCR assay. Drawn from immuneACCESS, this table holds only the in-frame rearrangements with V and J called that TCRdb kept. Clones are partly lost; checked studies trace under half to an unresolved V gene and leave the rest unexplained. The sample table records roughly 150,000 clones; around 81% of these occur just once. Around 6.2% of the sample is in the top ten clones. The sample consisted of PBMCs or T cells enriched from blood (not recorded which). These receptors originate from a woman in her thirties or forties who had recovered from COVID-19.

The gene calls are TRBV7-9 and TRBJ1-3, with TRBD1 matching over 7 bases. This CDR3 spans 16 amino acids. Trimming at V came to 2 bases and at J to 0 bases, leaving 4 bases not matched to a gene. The germline gives CDR1 SEHNR, CDR2 FQNEAQ (reference sequence). Here the CDR3 reads CASSLMTGLSGNTIYF. CDR3 DNA: TGTGCCAGCAGCTTAATGACAGGGCTCTCTGGAAACACCATATATTTT.

The chain has TRBV5-1 and TRBJ1-6, with D maybe TRBD1 (5 bases). The V gene lost 3 bases and the J gene lost 7 bases, with 11 bases spanning the gap. Germline CDR1 is SGHRS and CDR2 is YFSETQ. The CDR3 has 14 residues. The CDR3 here is CASSWVGRNSPLHF. In nucleotides, the CDR3 is TGCGCCAGCAGCTGGGTGGGGCGGAATTCACCCCTCCACTTT.

The J gene is TRBJ1-1, the V gene TRBV2; no definite D call. V lost 8 bases, J lost 1 base, and 14 bases lay in between. This CDR3 comprises 14 residues. Germline-derived CDR1 and CDR2 are SNHLY and FYNNEI. The CDR3, as DNA: TGTGCCAGCGGCTTAGGAGACGGGAACACTGAAGCTTTCTTT. This encodes CASGLGDGNTEAFF.

This clone was seen a single time. This CDR3 reads CASSFFGTPYEQYF. CDR3 coding DNA: TGTGCCAGCAGCTTCTTCGGGACACCCTACGAGCAGTACTTC. V and J are TRBV13 and TRBJ2-7; the D gene is possibly TRBD1 (6 bases). CDR3 length equals 14 residues. Germline CDR1 reads PRHDT; CDR2 reads FYEKMQ (reference sequence). The germline V and J ends were trimmed by 3 bases and 2 bases, with 11 bases remaining between them.

The V gene is TRBV9, the J gene TRBJ2-5; D may be TRBD2 (5 bases). V lost 4 bases and J 3 bases, leaving 13 bases between the germline ends. CDR1 is SGDLS and CDR2 is YYNGEE in the germline V gene. The CDR3 length is 14 residues. CDR3 residues: CASSPPTRKETQYF. The CDR3 coding sequence is TGTGCCAGCAGCCCTCCTACTAGGAAAGAGACCCAGTACTTC.

The J gene is TRBJ1-2, the V gene TRBV30, with D possibly matching TRBD1 (5 bases). Trimming cost V 3 bases and J 3 bases, with 23 bases left between them. This CDR3 comprises 17 residues. Germline CDR1 is GTSNPN and CDR2 is SVGIG (reference sequence). The CDR3: CAWRENWGPKVYYGYTF. The CDR3 coding sequence is TGTGCCTGGAGGGAGAACTGGGGCCCCAAGGTATACTATGGCTACACCTTC. The full variable domain, its missing parts supplied by reference TRBV30 and TRBJ1-2, is SQTIHQWPATLVQPVGSPLSLECTVEGTSNPNLYWYRQAAGRGLQLLFYSVGIGQISSEVPQNLSASRPQDRQFILSSKKLLLSDSGFYLCAWRENWGPKVYYGYTFGSGTRLTVV.

The rearrangement uses TRBV19 and TRBJ2-1, with 10 bases that match TRBD2. V shed 3 bases, J shed 2 bases, and the junction held 7 bases outside the gene matches. The CDR3 covers 17 residues. From germline, CDR1 is LNHDA and CDR2 SQIVND (reference sequence). As DNA, the CDR3 is TGTGCCAGTAGTATGGGCCTAGCGGGGGCCCCCTACAATGAGCAGTTCTTC. This codes for CASSMGLAGAPYNEQFF.

There are a few counts of this clone. The gene calls are TRBV7-8 and TRBJ1-2, with D possibly being TRBD1 (5 bases). V shed 5 bases and J shed 5 bases, with 12 bases lying between them. Germline CDR1 is SGHVS and CDR2 is FQNEAQ. This CDR3 is built from 13 residues. This CDR3 reads CASSVDSWYGYTF. In DNA form, the CDR3 reads TGTGCCAGCAGCGTCGACAGTTGGTATGGCTACACCTTC.

This chain joins TRBV5-1 and TRBJ2-3; 10 positions agree with TRBD1. CDR3 length: 15 amino acids. The J segment lost 4 bases and the V segment lost 5 bases, leaving 7 bases of the junction unmatched. Germline lookup yields CDR1 SGHRS and CDR2 YFSETQ. The CDR3 DNA is TGCGCCAGCAGTCAGACAGGGGGCGGGTCAGATACGCAGTATTTT. Its translation: CASSQTGGGSDTQYF.

The V gene is TRBV3-1 (or the pseudogene TRBV3-2), the J gene TRBJ2-7; D is possibly TRBD2 (5 bases). V shed 1 base and J shed 1 base, with 14 bases lying between them. Germline values: CDR1 LGHDT, CDR2 YNNKEL (reference sequence). The CDR3 contains 16 residues. CDR3 residues: CASSQVAGLGSYEQYF. The CDR3 bases are TGTGCCAGCAGCCAAGTGGCGGGTCTTGGATCCTACGAGCAGTACTTC.

The V and J genes are TRBV19 and TRBJ1-2; maybe TRBD1 (5 bases). CDR1 is LNHDA and CDR2 is SQIVND in the germline V gene (reference sequence). The ends were cut back, 7 bases at V and 8 bases at J, with 20 bases in the middle. The CDR3 spans 14 residues. CDR3 loop: CASIPRPAQGGYTF. CDR3 coding DNA: TGTGCCAGTATCCCCCGGCCAGCGCAGGGCGGCTACACCTTC.

V gene TRBV5-6 combines with J gene TRBJ2-7; D call uncertain. The CDR3 runs to 12 residues. The V gene lost 0 bases and the J gene lost 5 bases, with 6 bases spanning the gap. CDR1 SGHDT and CDR2 YYEEEE come from the germline V gene. CDR3 loop: CASSLDYNEQYF. CDR3 in DNA: TGTGCCAGCAGCTTGGACTATAACGAGCAGTACTTC. Full variable domain (remainder filled in from reference TRBV5-6 and TRBJ2-7): DAGVTQSPTHLIKTRGQQVTLRCSPKSGHDTVSWYQQALGQGPQFIFQYYEEEERQRGNFPDRFSGHQFPNYSSELNVNALLLGDSALYLCASSLDYNEQYFGPGTRLTVT.

The chain uses TRBV7-2 and TRBJ1-2; TRBD1 agrees at 10 bases. Unmatched junction bases numbered 9, after V lost 4 bases and J lost 1 base. The CDR3 is made up of 17 amino acids. Germline CDR1 reads SGHTA; CDR2 reads FQGNSA. The DNA of the CDR3 is TGTGCCAGCAGCTGGGGTACGGGACAGGGGTTTAACTATGGCTACACCTTC. As protein: CASSWGTGQGFNYGYTF. Using reference TRBV7-2 and TRBJ1-2 for the parts outside the CDR3, the full variable domain is GAGVSQSPSNKVTEKGKDVELRCDPISGHTALYWYRQSLGQGLEFLIYFQGNSAPDKSGLPSDRFSAERTGGSVSTLTIQRTQQEDSAVYLCASSWGTGQGFNYGYTFGSGTRLTVV.

V gene TRBV5-6 combines with J gene TRBJ1-5, with a possible D match to TRBD1 (5 bases). Germline CDR1 and CDR2: SGHDT and YYEEEE. Trimming took 3 bases from V and 2 from J, leaving 18 bases between them. This CDR3 contains 17 residues. CDR3 loop: CASSSLAGVEGNQPQHF. The CDR3 DNA reads TGTGCCAGCAGCTCCCTCGCGGGGGTTGAGGGCAATCAGCCCCAGCATTTT. Together with reference TRBV5-6 and TRBJ1-5, the CDR3 gives the full variable domain: DAGVTQSPTHLIKTRGQQVTLRCSPKSGHDTVSWYQQALGQGPQFIFQYYEEEERQRGNFPDRFSGHQFPNYSSELNVNALLLGDSALYLCASSSLAGVEGNQPQHFGDGTRLSIL.

V and J are TRBV7-8 and TRBJ1-1; a weak D match, TRBD1 (5 bases). Germline CDR1 and CDR2: SGHVS and FQNEAQ. V was clipped by 8 bases and J by 1 base, with 14 bases between them. The CDR3 covers 14 residues. The DNA for the CDR3 is TGTGCCAGCTTCTCCCTGGGGGGGAACACTGAAGCTTTCTTT. Its protein product is CASFSLGGNTEAFF.

In its sample, this clone was seen once. The CDR3 protein is CASSPTPIRGGDTEAFF. Written as DNA, the CDR3 is TGCGCCAGCAGCCCGACCCCTATAAGGGGGGGAGATACTGAAGCTTTCTTT. This chain links TRBV5-1 with TRBJ1-1, with D possibly being TRBD1 (6 bases). This CDR3 is built from 17 residues. Germline V CDR1 and CDR2: SGHRS, YFSETQ. V was trimmed by 4 bases and J by 5 bases, leaving 24 bases between them.

A single count supports this clone. This chain links TRBV7-8 with TRBJ2-1, with D tentatively TRBD1 (7 bases). Germline lookup yields CDR1 SGHVS and CDR2 FQNEAQ. Trimming removed 5 bases from V and 10 bases from J, with 21 bases in between. The CDR3 has 15 amino acids. CDR3 residues: CASSPNPTGTDEQFF. DNA of the CDR3: TGTGCCAGCAGCCCAAATCCGACAGGGACTGACGAGCAGTTCTTC.

The chain couples TRBV7-9 to TRBJ2-5; possible D gene TRBD1, 5 bases. In germline, CDR1 is SEHNR, CDR2 FQNEAQ (reference sequence). The CDR3 sequence is 15 residues long. Trimming removed 1 base from V and 4 bases from J, with 13 bases in between. The CDR3 region is CASSLGLTGPETQYF. In nucleotides, the CDR3 is TGTGCCAGCAGCTTAGGCCTCACAGGCCCAGAGACCCAGTACTTC. Combining the CDR3 with reference TRBV7-9 and TRBJ2-5 gives the whole variable domain DTGVSQNPRHKITKRGQNVTFRCDPISEHNRLYWYRQTLGQGPEFLTYFQNEAQLEKSRLLSDRFSAERPKGSFSTLEIQRTEQGDSAMYLCASSLGLTGPETQYFGPGTRLLVL.

The chain carries TRBV18 and TRBJ2-7, with D possibly TRBD1 on 5 matching bases. The length of the CDR3 is 14 residues. Germline V gene sequence: CDR1 KGHSH, CDR2 LQKENI. V lost 5 bases and J 6 bases, leaving 17 bases between the germline ends. DNA for the CDR3: TGTGCCAGCTCAGATCAGGGTTTTCGTGGCGAGCAGTACTTC. It is translated as CASSDQGFRGEQYF.

This chain joins TRBV7-8 and TRBJ2-1; no definite D call. Trimming stripped 8 bases from V and 0 bases from J, with 20 bases between. The CDR3 loop spans 17 amino acids. Germline V lookup: CDR1 SGHVS, CDR2 FQNEAQ. The CDR3 spells CASGPLPVRSSYNEQFF. The CDR3 bases are TGTGCCAGCGGCCCCCTGCCGGTGAGGAGCTCCTACAATGAGCAGTTCTTC.

The chain carries TRBV5-1 and TRBJ2-1, with D possibly matching TRBD1 (6 bases). V gave up 1 base and J gave up 5 bases, with 13 bases separating them. Germline V lookup: CDR1 SGHRS, CDR2 YFSETQ. The CDR3 has 15 amino acids. The CDR3 DNA is TGCGCCAGCAGCTTGAGTCCTCCAGGGGACAATGAGCAGTTCTTC. Protein product: CASSLSPPGDNEQFF. The entire variable domain, with the rest obtained from reference TRBV5-1 and TRBJ2-1, is as follows: KAGVTQTPRYLIKTRGQQVTLSCSPISGHRSVSWYQQTPGQGLQFLFEYFSETQRNKGNFPGRFSGRQFSNSRSEMNVSTLELGDSALYLCASSLSPPGDNEQFFGPGTRLTVL.

This sequence joins TRBV21-1 and TRBJ1-1; the D call of TRBD1 is as the table states it, not checked on the DNA. TRBV21-1 has pseudogene status. CDR3 size: 13 residues. CDR3 DNA sequence: TGTGCCAGCAACGACAGGGAAGCCACTGAAGCTTTCTTT. This translates into CASNDREATEAFF.

This chain links TRBV2 with TRBJ2-7, with D possibly being TRBD2 (5 bases). The CDR3 loop spans 13 amino acids. V was trimmed by 4 bases and J by 5 bases, leaving 12 bases between them. Looked up from germline, CDR1 is SNHLY and CDR2 is FYNNEI. CDR3 region: CASSAAEGHEQYF. The CDR3 DNA reads as TGTGCCAGCAGTGCGGCAGAGGGCCACGAGCAGTACTTC.

V gene TRBV3-1 (or the pseudogene TRBV3-2) combines with J gene TRBJ1-5; D perhaps matches TRBD1 (5 bases). Deletions cut 0 bases from V and 3 bases from J, with 12 bases between. Germline assignment: CDR1 LGHDT and CDR2 YNNKEL (reference sequence). The CDR3 consists of 16 residues. DNA of the CDR3: TGTGCCAGCAGCCAAGATCTTGTAGGGGCCAATCAGCCCCAGCATTTT. This codes for CASSQDLVGANQPQHF.

There are a few counts of this clone. The V call is TRBV3-1 (or the pseudogene TRBV3-2), the J call TRBJ1-5; perhaps TRBD1 as D (5 bases). CDR3 length: 13 residues. Per germline, CDR1 LGHDT and CDR2 YNNKEL (reference sequence). V was trimmed by 0 bases and J by 6 bases, leaving 6 bases between them. CDR3 in amino acids: CASSQEGGQPQHF. The DNA for the CDR3 is TGTGCCAGCAGCCAAGAGGGGGGTCAGCCCCAGCATTTT.

V and J are TRBV27 and TRBJ1-3; weak D call: TRBD1 (5 bases). This CDR3 has 17 amino acids. Germline CDR1 MNHEY, CDR2 SMNVEV (reference sequence). The germline V and J ends were trimmed by 5 bases and 3 bases, with 20 bases remaining between them. Written as DNA, the CDR3 is TGTGCCAGCAGTGGAGTGGGGAGGGGAAGCGGTGGAAACACCATATATTTT. Translated, it gives CASSGVGRGSGGNTIYF.

J is TRBJ1-2 and V is TRBV6-2 or TRBV6-3; tentative D call: TRBD1 (5 bases). This CDR3 is 16 amino acids long. The germline gives CDR1 MNHEY, CDR2 SVGEGT. V lost 2 bases, J lost 4 bases, and 17 bases lay in between. The CDR3 sequence: CASSYGGSKDPYGYTF. The CDR3 nucleotides read TGTGCCAGCAGTTACGGGGGGTCCAAAGATCCCTATGGCTACACCTTC.